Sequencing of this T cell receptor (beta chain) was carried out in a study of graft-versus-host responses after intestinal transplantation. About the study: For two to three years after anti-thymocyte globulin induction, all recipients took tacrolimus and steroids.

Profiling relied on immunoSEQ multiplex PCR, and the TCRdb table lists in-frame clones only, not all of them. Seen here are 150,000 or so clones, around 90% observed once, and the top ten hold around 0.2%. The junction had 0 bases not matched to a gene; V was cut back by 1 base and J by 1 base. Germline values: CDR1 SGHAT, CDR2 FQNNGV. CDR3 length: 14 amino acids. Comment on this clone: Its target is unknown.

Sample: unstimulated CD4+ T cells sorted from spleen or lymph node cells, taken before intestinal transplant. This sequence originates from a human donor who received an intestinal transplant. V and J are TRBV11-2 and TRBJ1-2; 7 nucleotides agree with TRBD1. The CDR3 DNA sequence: TGTGCCAGCAGCTTAGCAGGGGGTAACTATGGCTACACCTTC. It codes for CASSLAGGNYGYTF.